This entry features one T cell receptor (beta chain) sequence. The antigen is unknown. The V gene's germline CDR1 is SGHTA and CDR2 FQGTGA. The CDR3 totals 15 residues. V was shortened by 5 bases and J by 4 bases, with 16 bases between the two germline ends. This sample stems from a study of T cell repertoires in cytomegalovirus infection. TCRdb re-called the reads through MiXCR, storing one row per CDR3 protein. The sample records approximately 50,000 distinct CDR3 sequences, around 18% being singletons. The sample here was CD8+ T cells from cultured PBMCs, taken from culture after CMV antigen stimulation. The receptor was isolated from a human donor in good health (CMV status not recorded). Some clones in this sample may be carry-over from other donors' samples. V and J are TRBV7-3 and TRBJ2-3; D possibly corresponds to TRBD2 (6 bases). As DNA, the CDR3 is TGTGCCAGCAGCACCGGAGGGTTGGGCCCAGATACGCAGTATTTT. This gives the protein CASSTGGLGPDTQYF.